Listed below are T cell receptor beta chains from one sample, sequenced in a study of OX40 agonist ivuxolimab in advanced cancers. Only in-frame clones appear in the TCRdb table, and some are missing; sequencing was by immunoSEQ multiplex PCR. The table includes tens of thousands of clones, roughly 83% detected once. The specimen comprised CD4+ or CD8+ T cells sorted from blood, sampled in a trial of the OX40 agonist ivuxolimab. The receptors originated from an adult with an advanced solid tumor such as melanoma, head and neck, liver or kidney cancer. The CDR3 runs from the conserved cysteine through the conserved F or W. The D gene is left open where the match is weak. For some rows the clone size is stated as once, few or many, or as a class when expanded; others skip it.

d_gene	j_gene	len	abundance	v_gene	CDR3nt	CDR3aa
-	TRBJ1-2	14	-	TRBV19	TGTGCCAGTAGTCCCCGGGACCTAGCCTATGGCTACACCTTC	CASSPRDLAYGYTF
-	TRBJ1-1	17	-	TRBV5-1	TGCGCCAGCAGCTTGGTTTTCTCTGGGGGCGCGGACACTGAAGCTTTCTTT	CASSLVFSGGADTEAFF
TRBD2	TRBJ2-5	16	-	TRBV7-6	TGTGCCAGCAGCCCGTTACTAGCGGGGGCCCAAGAGACCCAGTACTTC	CASSPLLAGAQETQYF
-	TRBJ2-6	16	-	TRBV7-9	TGTGCCAGCACCCCCCCGGGGAATGCTGGGGCCAACGTCCTGACTTTC	CASTPPGNAGANVLTF
-	TRBJ2-1	16	once	TRBV9	TGTGCCAGCAGCCCCCTCGCCGGGACGCTCAACAATGAGCAGTTCTTC	CASSPLAGTLNNEQFF
-	TRBJ2-2	14	-	TRBV18	TGTGCCAGCTCACAGCGACAGGAGGGAGGGGAGCTGTTTTTT	CASSQRQEGGELFF
TRBD1	TRBJ2-2	16	-	TRBV5-1	TGCGCCAGCAGCCCCGCGGGACAGGGGGTAACCGGGGAGCTGTTTTTT	CASSPAGQGVTGELFF
-	TRBJ1-1	15	-	TRBV6-1	TGTGCCAGTATCCTTTCGGGGGGGGCGAACACTGAAGCTTTCTTT	CASILSGGANTEAFF
-	TRBJ2-1	14	-	TRBV5-5	TGTGCCAGCAGCTTGGTAGGACGGAGTAATGAGCAGTTCTTC	CASSLVGRSNEQFF
TRBD1	TRBJ2-7	15	-	TRBV6-5	TGTGCCAGCAGTTACTCGGGACAGGGAATCTCCGAGCAGTACTTC	CASSYSGQGISEQYF
-	TRBJ1-1	15	-	TRBV5-4	TGTGCCAGCAGCTTGGTTCAGGGTGGGGACACTGAAGCTTTCTTT	CASSLVQGGDTEAFF
-	TRBJ2-7	15	-	TRBV5-5	TGTGCCAGCAGCCGATCCGGGACATATCTCTACGAGCAGTACTTC	CASSRSGTYLYEQYF
-	TRBJ2-4	14	-	TRBV21-1	TGTGCCAGCAGCACCCGACAGTCCGAGAACATTCAGTACTTC	CASSTRQSENIQYF
TRBD1	TRBJ2-7	14	few	TRBV10-2	TGCGCCAGCAGAAGAGGACAGGGGGCAGGCGAGCAGTACTTC	CASRRGQGAGEQYF
-	TRBJ2-3	16	-	TRBV19	TGTGCCAGTAGTATCCCAGGGGGGTCCTCCACAGATACGCAGTATTTT	CASSIPGGSSTDTQYF
TRBD2	TRBJ2-3	18	once	TRBV9	TGTGCCAGCAGCCCTGGGACTAGCGGGGGAGTACGCACAGATACGCAGTATTTT	CASSPGTSGGVRTDTQYF
-	TRBJ2-1	14	-	TRBV11-2	TGTGCCAGCAGCTTACGGCAGGGTGGGGATGAGCAGTTCTTC	CASSLRQGGDEQFF
-	TRBJ1-3	15	-	TRBV10-3	TGTGCCATCAGCTCCATCAGGGCATCCGGAAACACCATATATTTT	CAISSIRASGNTIYF
-	TRBJ1-1	12	-	TRBV6-1	TGTGCCAGCAGGACGGTCCTTACTGAAGCTTTCTTT	CASRTVLTEAFF
TRBD1	TRBJ1-6	17	-	TRBV18	TGTGCCAGCTCAGCTCTTTCTACAGGGGATGGTGATTCACCCCTCCACTTT	CASSALSTGDGDSPLHF
-	TRBJ2-5	14	-	TRBV6-6	TGTGCCAGCAGTTGGAGAGGCCACCAAGAGACCCAGTACTTC	CASSWRGHQETQYF
-	TRBJ1-5	13	few	TRBV30	TGTGCCTGGAGTGGAGACAGCAATCAGCCCCAGCATTTT	CAWSGDSNQPQHF
-	TRBJ2-1	13	-	TRBV30	TGTGCCTGGAGTGGGGGGGTCGGAACTGAGCAGTTCTTC	CAWSGGVGTEQFF
-	TRBJ2-3	14	once	TRBV9	TGTGCCAGCAGCGTAGGACATAGCACAGATACGCAGTATTTT	CASSVGHSTDTQYF
-	TRBJ2-3	16	-	TRBV9	TGTGCCAGCAGCCCTTGGGCGGGGGCCCTCACAGATACGCAGTATTTT	CASSPWAGALTDTQYF
-	TRBJ1-1	13	-	TRBV5-1	TGCGCCAGCAGCTCCCAGGGGAACACTGAAGCTTTCTTT	CASSSQGNTEAFF
TRBD2	TRBJ2-1	18	-	TRBV5-4	TGTGCCAGCACCCCCGGGGTAGCGGGGGGGCTCTCCTACAATGAGCAGTTCTTC	CASTPGVAGGLSYNEQFF
-	TRBJ2-1	14	-	TRBV11-3	TGTGCCAGCAGCTCAATAGTGGTCAGCGATGAGCAGTTCTTC	CASSSIVVSDEQFF
-	TRBJ1-1	12	-	TRBV7-9	TGTGCCAGCAGCTTAGACAACACTGAAGCTTTCTTT	CASSLDNTEAFF
TRBD1	TRBJ2-7	18	-	TRBV10-3	TGTGCCATCAGTGAGTCAAGGAGTTCCGGGACAGGGTCTTACGAGCAGTACTTC	CAISESRSSGTGSYEQYF
-	TRBJ2-7	15	-	TRBV19	TGTGCCAGTAGTACTTATTTAGGGTTAGGCTACGAGCAGTACTTC	CASSTYLGLGYEQYF
-	TRBJ2-7	14	-	TRBV5-1	TGCGCCAGCAGGCTGCGGACGGCCTCCTACGAGCAGTACTTC	CASRLRTASYEQYF
TRBD1	TRBJ2-7	14	-	TRBV6-5	TGTGCCAGCAGTAACTCCGGGACAGCTGGGGAGCAGTACTTC	CASSNSGTAGEQYF
TRBD2	TRBJ2-3	14	-	TRBV4-1	TGCGCCAGCAGCCCCACTAGCGGGGTAGATACGCAGTATTTT	CASSPTSGVDTQYF
-	TRBJ2-2	14	once	TRBV7-9	TGTGCCAGCAGCCCACAGGGAGACACCGGGGAGCTGTTTTTT	CASSPQGDTGELFF
-	TRBJ2-3	12	-	TRBV19	TGTGCCAGTAGTACAAGGCTGAATACGCAGTATTTT	CASSTRLNTQYF
-	TRBJ1-4	14	-	TRBV7-9	TGTGCCAGCAGCTTTGGGTCAGAAAATGAAAAACTGTTTTTT	CASSFGSENEKLFF
TRBD1	TRBJ1-3	14	-	TRBV7-9	TGTGCCAGCCTGCAGGGGGCAGGTGGAAACACCATATATTTT	CASLQGAGGNTIYF
-	TRBJ2-3	14	-	TRBV7-3	TGTGCCAGCAGCCCATCGGGGGCGGCAGATACGCAGTATTTT	CASSPSGAADTQYF
-	TRBJ1-5	14	once	TRBV4-2	TGTGCCAGCAGCCAAGAGACCACCAATCAGCCCCAGCATTTT	CASSQETTNQPQHF
-	TRBJ2-7	16	-	TRBV27	TGTGCCAGCAGCTTCGAAACCAGGGTTAAGTCCTACGAGCAGTACTTC	CASSFETRVKSYEQYF
-	TRBJ1-1	13	once	TRBV5-3	TGTGCCAGAAGCCAGGGTCTAATCACTGAAGCTTTCTTT	CARSQGLITEAFF
-	TRBJ1-2	16	-	TRBV6-5	TGTGCCAGCAGTTATCTAAGTCGGTACGGGTTCGGGGGCTACACCTTC	CASSYLSRYGFGGYTF
TRBD1	TRBJ1-2	15	-	TRBV5-1	TGCGCCAGCAGCTTGGCCGGGACAGGGGGATATGGCTACACCTTC	CASSLAGTGGYGYTF
-	TRBJ1-5	13	few	TRBV30	TGTGCCGGGACCTCCACGGGGGATCAGCCCCAGCATTTT	CAGTSTGDQPQHF
-	TRBJ1-1	16	-	TRBV5-4	TGTGCCAGCAGCTTGAGCCAGGAGATTAGGGGCACTGAAGCTTTCTTT	CASSLSQEIRGTEAFF
TRBD1	TRBJ1-5	16	-	TRBV5-1	TGCGCCAGCAGCTTGGACGGGACAGGCCTTAATCAGCCCCAGCATTTT	CASSLDGTGLNQPQHF
TRBD1	TRBJ1-3	18	-	TRBV18	TGTGCCAGCTCACCACTGTTTGGACAGGGTATCTCTGGAAACACCATATATTTT	CASSPLFGQGISGNTIYF
TRBD1	TRBJ1-2	13	-	TRBV7-9	TGTGCCAGCAGCGGACAGGGGGGCTATGGCTACACCTTC	CASSGQGGYGYTF
-	TRBJ1-5	13	-	TRBV28	TGTGCCAGCAGTGACGCCCACCGGGAAATGAGGCATTTT	CASSDAHREMRHF
-	TRBJ1-1	14	-	TRBV13	TGTGCCAGCAGCTCTCCCCCAGGGAACACTGAAGCTTTCTTT	CASSSPPGNTEAFF
TRBD1	TRBJ2-3	15	-	TRBV4-1	TGCGCCAGCAGCATTGGACAGGGCAGCACAGATACGCAGTATTTT	CASSIGQGSTDTQYF
-	TRBJ2-7	13	-	TRBV5-8	TGTGCCAGCAGCTCGGACTACTTCTACGAGCAGTACTTC	CASSSDYFYEQYF